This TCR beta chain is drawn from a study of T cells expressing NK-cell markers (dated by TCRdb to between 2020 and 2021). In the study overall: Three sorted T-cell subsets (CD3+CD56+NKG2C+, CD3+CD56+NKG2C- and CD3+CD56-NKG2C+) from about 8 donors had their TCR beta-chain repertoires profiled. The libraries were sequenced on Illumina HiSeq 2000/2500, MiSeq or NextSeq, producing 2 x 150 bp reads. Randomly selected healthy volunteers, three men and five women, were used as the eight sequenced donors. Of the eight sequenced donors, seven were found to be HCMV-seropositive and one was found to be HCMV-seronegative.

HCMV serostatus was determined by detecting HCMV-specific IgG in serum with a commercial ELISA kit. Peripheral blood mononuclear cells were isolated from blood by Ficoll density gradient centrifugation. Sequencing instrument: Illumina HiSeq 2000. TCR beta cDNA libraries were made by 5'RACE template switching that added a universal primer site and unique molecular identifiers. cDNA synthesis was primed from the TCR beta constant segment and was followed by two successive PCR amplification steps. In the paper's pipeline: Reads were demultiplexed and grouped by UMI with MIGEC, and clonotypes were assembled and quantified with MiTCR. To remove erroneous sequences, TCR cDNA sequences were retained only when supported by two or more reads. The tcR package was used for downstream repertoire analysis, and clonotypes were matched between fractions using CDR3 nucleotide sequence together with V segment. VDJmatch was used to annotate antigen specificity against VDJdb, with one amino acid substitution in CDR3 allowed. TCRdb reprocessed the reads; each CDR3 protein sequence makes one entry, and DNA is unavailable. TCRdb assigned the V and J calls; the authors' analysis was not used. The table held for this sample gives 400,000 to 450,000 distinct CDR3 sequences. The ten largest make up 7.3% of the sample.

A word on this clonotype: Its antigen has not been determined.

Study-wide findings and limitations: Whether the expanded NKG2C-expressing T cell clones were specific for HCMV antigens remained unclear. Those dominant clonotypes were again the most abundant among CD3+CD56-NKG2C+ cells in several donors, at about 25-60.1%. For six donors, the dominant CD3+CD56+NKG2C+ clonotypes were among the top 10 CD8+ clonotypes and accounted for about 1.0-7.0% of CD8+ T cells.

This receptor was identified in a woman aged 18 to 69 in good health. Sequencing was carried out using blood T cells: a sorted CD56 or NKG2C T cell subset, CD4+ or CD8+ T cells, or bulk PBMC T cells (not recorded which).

CDR3 protein: CASSQRGAYNEQFF. The V and J genes are TRBV12-3 or TRBV12-4 and TRBJ2-1; lacking DNA, the TRBD2 call made by TCRdb goes unchecked. The CDR3 covers 14 residues, taking in both the cysteine and the phenylalanine. No DNA has been recorded.